These 11 T cell receptor beta chains were all obtained from the same sample, sequenced in a study of OX40 agonist ivuxolimab in advanced cancers. Produced via immunoSEQ multiplex PCR; TCRdb's table is partial and in-frame only. The sample includes 57,000 or so clones, around 85% of them seen just once. The material sequenced was CD4+ or CD8+ T cells sorted from blood, taken in a trial of the OX40 agonist ivuxolimab. The receptors were sampled from an adult with an advanced solid tumor such as melanoma, head and neck, liver or kidney cancer.

The chain couples TRBV5-8 to TRBJ2-1; 8 positions match TRBD1. Trimming at V came to 5 bases and at J to 3 bases, leaving 7 bases not matched to a gene. The germline gives CDR1 SGHTS, CDR2 YDEGEE. CDR3 length: 15 amino acids. The chain's CDR3 is CASRFRDRSYNEQFF. The CDR3 bases are TGTGCCAGCAGATTCCGGGACAGGAGCTACAATGAGCAGTTCTTC.

The J gene is TRBJ2-1, the V gene TRBV19, with a possible D match to TRBD1 (5 bases). The CDR3 covers 14 residues. CDR1 LNHDA and CDR2 SQIVND come from the germline V gene (reference sequence). The V gene lost 5 bases and the J gene lost 10 bases, with 18 bases spanning the gap. CDR3: CASSPYRYTGEQFF. CDR3 bases: TGTGCCAGTAGTCCGTACCGTTATACAGGAGAGCAGTTCTTC.

The chain combines TRBV2 with TRBJ2-5, with a possible D match to TRBD1 (6 bases). CDR3 length: 11 amino acids. The V and J ends lost 11 bases and 3 bases respectively, with 10 bases between them. The germline V gene encodes CDR1 SNHLY and CDR2 FYNNEI. CDR3 DNA: TGTGCCTTGGGGGCCAAAGAGACCCAGTACTTC. Amino acids: CALGAKETQYF.

On this clone: The junction departs from germline at one end; a sequencing error may be responsible. The chain carries TRBV15 and TRBJ1-5; TRBD1 matches at 8 bases. The CDR3 consists of 17 residues. Germline CDR1 is LNHNV and CDR2 is YYDKDF (reference sequence). CDR3 region: CATGRGQSTYSNQPQHF. The CDR3 coding sequence is TGTGCCACCGGCAGGGGGCAATCAACTTATAGCAATCAGCCCCAGCATTTT.

The CDR3 region has the DNA TGTGCCAGCAGCTTAGGCAGGGGGACCTATGGCTACACCTTC. Encoded protein: CASSLGRGTYGYTF. The chain recombines TRBV7-2 with TRBJ1-2, with TRBD1 matching over 7 bases. This CDR3 region has 14 residues. Germline CDR1 is SGHTA and CDR2 is FQGNSA. The V gene end was trimmed by 1 base and the J gene end by 4 bases; junction bases not matched to a gene: 3.

The chain is built from TRBV5-4 and TRBJ1-1, with 7 positions matching TRBD1. The germline V gene has CDR1 SGHNT and CDR2 YYREEE (reference sequence). This CDR3 is built from 14 residues. The V and J ends lost 5 bases and 0 bases, in that order; junction bases with no gene match: 4. CDR3 bases: TGTGCCAGCAGGTCGGGACAGATGAACACTGAAGCTTTCTTT. This translates into CASRSGQMNTEAFF. The variable domain in full, with the rest retrieved from reference TRBV5-4 and TRBJ1-1, is ETGVTQSPTHLIKTRGQQVTLRCSSQSGHNTVSWYQQALGQGPQFIFQYYREEENGRGNFPPRFSGLQFPNYSSELNVNALELDDSALYLCASRSGQMNTEAFFGQGTRLTVV.

This chain joins TRBV23-1 and TRBJ2-5; tentatively, D is TRBD1 (6 bases). The J call is doubtful: the DNA matches TRBJ2-7 better. TRBV23-1 belongs to the ORF category, with a function that is uncertain. This CDR3 region has 16 residues. The CDR3 loop is CASRTGPNPSDYEQYF. For the CDR3, the DNA is TGCGCCAGCAGGACAGGTCCGAACCCGTCTGATTACGAGCAGTACTTC.

J is TRBJ1-1 and V is TRBV5-1; tentative D call: TRBD1 (5 bases). CDR3 length equals 16 residues. Germline assignment: CDR1 SGHRS and CDR2 YFSETQ. Deletions cut 0 bases from V and 1 base from J, with 13 bases between. The CDR3 protein is CASSLVGGDPNTEAFF. The CDR3 DNA follows: TGCGCCAGCAGCTTGGTCGGGGGGGACCCGAACACTGAAGCTTTCTTT.

The rearrangement uses TRBV5-1 and TRBJ1-3, with a tentative D call TRBD1 (6 bases). Trimming took off 4 bases at V and 0 bases at J, with 17 bases between the two ends. CDR1 and CDR2 (germline): SGHRS, YFSETQ. The length of the CDR3 is 17 residues. The CDR3 sequence: CASSPKGVFDSGNTIYF. In nucleotides, the CDR3 is TGCGCCAGCAGCCCGAAGGGGGTCTTTGACTCTGGAAACACCATATATTTT.

The rearrangement uses TRBV7-2 and TRBJ2-4; 8 bases agree with TRBD1. There are 14 residues in the CDR3. From germline, CDR1 is SGHTA and CDR2 FQGNSA. V shed 3 bases and J 8 bases; nucleotides not matched to a gene: 6. The CDR3 loop is CASSFSGGEYIQYF. CDR3 nucleotides: TGTGCCAGCAGCTTCTCAGGGGGCGAATACATTCAGTACTTC.

The V and J genes are TRBV19 and TRBJ2-5; D is possibly TRBD2 (5 bases). CDR3 length equals 14 residues. V shed 4 bases and J shed 7 bases, with 16 bases lying between them. From germline, CDR1 is LNHDA and CDR2 SQIVND (reference sequence). CDR3 amino acids: CASSSWQDSWTQYF. The CDR3 DNA sequence: TGTGCCAGTAGTAGTTGGCAGGACTCGTGGACCCAGTACTTC.